This entry features one T cell receptor (beta chain) sequence. What it binds is unknown. This sample is part of a study of human T cells and chemical hapten exposure. Study-level background: Patients had diphenylcyclopropenone applied to the scalp weekly throughout the approximately 26-week study.

Points from the study as a whole: Sensitizing to DPC left TCRs with a frequency above 1 in 1000 unaltered.

TCRdb reprocessed the RACE reads with MiXCR, giving one entry per CDR3 protein. The sample has 250,000 or so distinct CDR3 sequences; 7.5% to 8% are singletons. The sample's time point: pre-sensitization, week 0. The treatment denotes: therapeutic diphenylcyclopropenone sensitization with weekly scalp DPC. Whole blood that had not been fractionated was the source of extracted total RNA. V was cut by 2 bases and J by 8 bases, with 15 bases left in between. The CDR3 sequence is 14 residues long. Germline CDR1 is KGHSH and CDR2 is LQKENI. The input for sequencing was whole blood, taken in connection with sensitization to the hapten diphenylcyclopropenone (DPC). V gene TRBV18 combines with J gene TRBJ1-2, with D perhaps matching TRBD1 (6 bases). The TCR comes from a man between 18 and 29 years old with alopecia areata. Some clones in this sample may be carry-over from other donors' samples. CDR3 in amino acids: CASSPSQGIEGYTF. DNA of the CDR3: TGTGCCAGCTCACCATCACAGGGAATAGAAGGCTACACCTTC.